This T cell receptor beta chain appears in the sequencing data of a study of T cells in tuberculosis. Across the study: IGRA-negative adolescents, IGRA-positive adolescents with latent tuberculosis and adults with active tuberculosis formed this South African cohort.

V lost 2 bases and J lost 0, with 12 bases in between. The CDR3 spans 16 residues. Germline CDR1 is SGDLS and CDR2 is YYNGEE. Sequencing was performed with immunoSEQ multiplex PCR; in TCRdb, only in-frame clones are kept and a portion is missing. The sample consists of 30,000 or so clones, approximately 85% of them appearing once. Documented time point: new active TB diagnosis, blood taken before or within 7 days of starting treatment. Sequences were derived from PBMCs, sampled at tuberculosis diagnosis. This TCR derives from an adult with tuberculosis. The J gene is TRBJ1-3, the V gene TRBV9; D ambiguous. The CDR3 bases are TGTGCCAGCAGCGTGTCAGTGGGAGTCTCTGGAAACACCATATATTTT. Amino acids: CASSVSVGVSGNTIYF.